This T cell receptor beta chain was profiled in a study of blood T cell repertoires in COVID-19. Background on the study: PBMCs, B-cell-depleted T cells, or T cells provided the cDNA or gDNA that made up the material.

Methods used by the authors: Quantification of nucleated cells was approximated via reference gene primer amplification. Sequencing used immunoSEQ multiplex PCR; TCRdb keeps in-frame clones, though not all of them. D and trimming were read from the DNA, whereas the V and J calls and clone size are those reported in that table. The table records about 100,000 clones, approximately 78% of them present only once. CDR1 and CDR2 (germline): SGHTA, FQGNSA. The CDR3 is 13 amino acids. Trimming pared 4 bases from V and 3 bases from J, leaving 9 bases between. The rearrangement uses TRBV7-2 and TRBJ1-1; D is possibly TRBD1 (5 bases). This clonotype was sampled from a man between 60 and 75 years old with active or convalescent COVID-19. The sequenced material came from peripheral blood. The CDR3 DNA reads as TGTGCCAGCAGCTGGGGGGTGGACACTGAAGCTTTCTTT. Residues: CASSWGVDTEAFF.